Following are 12 T cell receptor beta chains from one sample sequenced in a study of T cell responses to AZD1222 COVID-19 vaccine. Sequencing was performed with immunoSEQ multiplex PCR; in TCRdb, only in-frame clones are kept and a portion is missing. The sample shows 150,000 to 180,000 clones, about nine tenths of them seen only once. The specimen was peripheral blood, collected on day 0 of MenACWY control vaccination. The receptors come from an adult in good health.

V and J are TRBV27 and TRBJ2-3; tentative D call: TRBD2 (5 bases). The CDR3 has 16 amino acids. Trimming stripped 0 bases from V and 2 bases from J, with 12 bases between. Germline V gene lookup returns CDR1 MNHEY and CDR2 SMNVEV (reference sequence). The chain's CDR3 is CASSLSPSRFTDTQYF. The CDR3 nucleotides read TGTGCCAGCAGTTTATCGCCTAGCAGATTCACAGATACGCAGTATTTT.

The chain employs TRBV7-6 and TRBJ2-1; 9 bases align to TRBD2. V lost 5 bases and J lost 0; bases outside the gene matches: 8. The germline V gene encodes CDR1 SGHVS and CDR2 FNYEAQ. The CDR3 covers 17 residues. The DNA for the CDR3 is TGTGCCAGCAGCCACTTTAGCGGGAGCGGCTCCTACAATGAGCAGTTCTTC. This sequence encodes CASSHFSGSGSYNEQFF.

The chain is built from TRBV7-8 and TRBJ2-4, with D unresolved. Germline values: CDR1 SGHVS, CDR2 FQNEAQ. CDR3 length: 16 amino acids. V lost 5 bases to trimming and J lost 0 bases, with 14 bases between them. CDR3 residues: CASSPGRSLAKNIQYF. The CDR3 coding sequence is TGTGCCAGCAGCCCTGGACGGTCACTAGCCAAAAACATTCAGTACTTC.

This clone was seen once. The chain links TRBV18 to TRBJ1-2, with 7 positions matching TRBD1. CDR3 length: 14 residues. J lost 2 bases, V lost 3 bases, and 3 bases had no gene match. Germline CDR1 reads KGHSH; CDR2 reads LQKENI. The CDR3 DNA reads as TGTGCCAGCTCACCGGGACAGCGAAACTATGGCTACACCTTC. Residues: CASSPGQRNYGYTF.

CDR3 nucleotides: TGTGCCAGCAGTGAGGAGGGGGGGCGGCCCTTTTACTATGGCTACACCTTC. Protein: CASSEEGGRPFYYGYTF. The chain joins TRBV25-1 to TRBJ1-2; a weak D match, TRBD1 (6 bases). The CDR3 loop spans 17 amino acids. Germline values: CDR1 MGHDK, CDR2 SYGVNS. Trimming removed 3 bases at V and 3 bases at J, with 20 bases between.

The CDR3 DNA is TGCAGCGTTGTTTGGCAGGATAGCAATCAGCCCCAGCATTTT. This sequence encodes CSVVWQDSNQPQHF. V is TRBV29-1 and J is TRBJ1-5; D unresolved. This CDR3 contains 14 residues. The germline gives CDR1 SQVTM, CDR2 ANQGSEA. Between the trimmed V and J ends, which lost 4 bases and 0 bases, there was a span of 10 bases.

V is TRBV6-4 and J is TRBJ1-1; D might be TRBD1 (5 bases). This CDR3 spans 13 amino acids. Germline V gives CDR1 MRHNA, CDR2 SNTAGT. V gave up 1 base and J gave up 5 bases, with 8 bases separating them. The CDR3 bases are TGTGCCAGCAGTGACTGGAGGGGAACTGAAGCTTTCTTT. Protein product: CASSDWRGTEAFF.

This sequence joins TRBV2 and TRBJ2-5; TRBD1 aligns across 8 bases. The CDR3 runs to 16 residues. V dropped 3 bases and J dropped 7; count of bases not matched to a gene: 13. Germline lookup yields CDR1 SNHLY and CDR2 FYNNEI. DNA for the CDR3: TGTGCCAGCAGTGAGATGCAGGGGGCCCGGGGTGGGACCCAGTACTTC. It translates to CASSEMQGARGGTQYF.

The DNA of the CDR3 is TGTGCCGTTGGGGCTAGCAATCAGCCCCAGCATTTT. It codes for CAVGASNQPQHF. The chain uses TRBV28 and TRBJ1-5; D perhaps matches TRBD1 (5 bases). The V and J ends lost 11 bases and 0 bases respectively, with 8 bases between them. CDR1 and CDR2 (germline): MDHEN, SYDVKM. This CDR3 contains 12 residues.

CDR3 nucleotide sequence: TGCGCCAGCAGCCAACCCAAGAGGGGGACTAAACACTACGAGCAGTACTTC. The encoded protein is CASSQPKRGTKHYEQYF. The rearrangement uses TRBV4-1 and TRBJ2-7, with TRBD2 as a possible D gene (7 bases). The ends were cut back, 2 bases at V and 3 bases at J, with 20 bases in the middle. Germline V CDR1 and CDR2: MGHRA, YSYEKL. CDR3 length: 17 amino acids.

The chain links TRBV7-2 to TRBJ2-1; the D gene is possibly TRBD1 (6 bases). In germline, CDR1 is SGHTA, CDR2 FQGNSA. V was pared by 4 bases and J by 7 bases, with 20 bases between. The CDR3 extends over 16 amino acids. The CDR3 here is CASSSRPGQGMNEQFF. The DNA of the CDR3 is TGTGCCAGCAGCTCCCGACCAGGGCAGGGGATGAATGAGCAGTTCTTC.

The gene calls are TRBV9 and TRBJ2-3, with D unresolved. Germline-derived CDR1 and CDR2 are SGDLS and YYNGEE. This CDR3 comprises 13 residues. V shed 2 bases and J shed 2 bases, with 6 bases lying between them. CDR3 loop: CASSVGDTDTQYF. CDR3 bases: TGTGCCAGCAGCGTTGGGGACACAGATACGCAGTATTTT.